This record looks at one T cell receptor (beta chain) sequence and its context. Its target is unknown. These data come from a study of a mutant IDH1 vaccine in newly diagnosed glioma. TCRdb's table, derived via immunoSEQ multiplex PCR, lists solely in-frame clones and lacks some. This table holds approximately 45,000 clones, 85% to 95% found once. Sample time point: week 35, safety follow-up. Doses of 300 ug of mutant IDH1 20-mer peptide were given with topical imiquimod. Vaccinations, eight in total, occurred in weeks 1, 3, 5, 7, 11, 15, 19, 23. CDR3 length equals 13 residues. CDR1 is SGHAT, CDR2 FQNNGV, per germline. V gave up 2 bases and J gave up 7 bases, with 8 bases separating them.

The input for sequencing was PBMCs, taken from a glioma patient whose treatment included an IDH1 peptide vaccine. The rearrangement joins TRBV11-2 to TRBJ2-2; D is unclear. The receptor comes from a man aged 45 to 65 with glioma. The CDR3 loop is CASSLMGIGELFF. For the CDR3, the DNA is TGTGCCAGCAGCTTAATGGGTATCGGGGAGCTGTTTTTT.